These 20 T cell receptor beta chains share one sample of origin, sequenced in a study of patients and donors after allogeneic stem cell transplantation. TCRdb called the RT-PCR reads again in MiXCR, with one record for every CDR3 protein. Of some 880,000 distinct CDR3 sequences in the sample, about a sixth were seen once. Sequenced input: blood, either unsorted or a sorted T cell fraction (not recorded which). These receptor sequences come from a human donor who was either an allogeneic HSCT recipient or a stem cell or donor lymphocyte infusion donor (not recorded which). It is not recorded whose cells these are; they may come from a transplant donor.

The table lists this clonotype with many counts. CDR3 sequence: CSARRAGVDTEAFF. CDR3 coding DNA: TGCAGTGCTAGACGGGCAGGGGTGGACACTGAAGCTTTCTTT. The chain couples TRBV20-1 to TRBJ1-1; possibly TRBD1 for D (6 bases). The CDR3 covers 14 residues. Trimming cost V 2 bases and J 3 bases, with 13 bases left between them. Germline CDR1 DFQATT, CDR2 SNEGSKA (reference sequence).

V gene TRBV7-3 combines with J gene TRBJ1-2, with 7 bases lining up with TRBD1. Germline V gene sequence: CDR1 SGHTA, CDR2 FQGTGA. After removal of 2 bases from V and 8 bases from J, the junction contained 5 bases not matched to a gene. This CDR3 has 13 residues. The CDR3 loop is CASSLSTGQGYTF. Written as DNA, the CDR3 is TGTGCCAGCAGCTTATCGACAGGGCAAGGCTACACCTTC.

This clonotype showed up just a few times. The chain is built from TRBV5-5 and TRBJ2-1; 13 bases line up with TRBD2. From germline, CDR1 is SGHKS and CDR2 YYEKEE (reference sequence). Trimming took 4 bases from V and 10 from J; bases not matched to a gene: 5. The CDR3 consists of 14 residues. The CDR3 DNA sequence: TGTGCCAGCAGCGCCGGACTAGCGGGAGTCGAGCAGTTCTTC. Its translation: CASSAGLAGVEQFF. Supplemented by reference TRBV5-5 and TRBJ2-1, the full variable domain reads DAGVTQSPTHLIKTRGQQVTLRCSPISGHKSVSWYQQVLGQGPQFIFQYYEKEERGRGNFPDRFSARQFPNYSSELNVNALLLGDSALYLCASSAGLAGVEQFFGPGTRLTVL.

The table lists this clonotype with a few counts. The chain links TRBV24-1 to TRBJ1-2, with unresolved D. Trimming removed 3 bases at V and 3 bases at J, with 7 bases between. CDR1 KGHDR and CDR2 SFDVKD come from the germline V gene. This CDR3 is built from 13 residues. CDR3 bases: TGTGCCACCAGTGATAAGGCGTACTATGGCTACACCTTC. Translation: CATSDKAYYGYTF.

The chain has TRBV18 and TRBJ2-3; TRBD2 might be the D (6 bases). V was pared by 3 bases and J by 2 bases, with 12 bases between. Per germline, CDR1 KGHSH and CDR2 LQKENI. This CDR3 is built from 15 residues. CDR3 in DNA: TGTGCCAGCTCACCGGGAGTAGCGGACACAGATACGCAGTATTTT. As protein: CASSPGVADTDTQYF. The whole variable domain, filled in from reference TRBV18 and TRBJ2-3, reads NAGVMQNPRHLVRRRGQEARLRCSPMKGHSHVYWYRQLPEEGLKFMVYLQKENIIDESGMPKERFSAEFPKEGPSILRIQQVVRGDSAAYFCASSPGVADTDTQYFGPGTRLTVL.

The genes are TRBV6-2 or TRBV6-3 and TRBJ2-2; TRBD1 might be the D (5 bases). Trimming shortened V by 0 bases and J by 2 bases, and 16 bases separated the two germline ends. Germline CDR1 and CDR2: MNHEY and SVGEGT. The CDR3 totals 18 residues. The CDR3 region is CASSYSKAGLTNTGELFF. CDR3 bases: TGTGCCAGCAGTTACTCGAAGGCAGGGTTGACAAACACCGGGGAGCTGTTTTTT.

This clonotype came up many times. Written as DNA, the CDR3 is TGTGCCAGCACCTACGACTCCTACGAGCAGTACTTC. It encodes CASTYDSYEQYF. The genes are TRBV7-8 and TRBJ2-7, with D uncertain. Germline V CDR1 and CDR2: SGHVS, FQNEAQ. V was trimmed by 7 bases and J by 0 bases, leaving 7 bases between them. The CDR3 has 12 amino acids.

V is TRBV12-3 or TRBV12-4 and J is TRBJ1-2; the D is unclear. The V end lost 1 base, the J end lost 8 bases, and 14 bases lay between the germline ends. The CDR3 consists of 14 residues. The DNA of the CDR3 is TGTGCCAGCAGTTTAGTAAGTTTAAGAGGAGGCTACACCTTC. Protein product: CASSLVSLRGGYTF.

This clonotype was seen at least ten times. J is TRBJ2-1 and V is TRBV4-1; perhaps TRBD2 as D (6 bases). V dropped 2 bases and J dropped 4 bases, with 12 bases sitting between them. There are 15 residues in the CDR3. The germline V gene encodes CDR1 MGHRA and CDR2 YSYEKL. CDR3 in DNA: TGCGCCAGCAGCCAACTGTTTGCGGGGTACAATGAGCAGTTCTTC. Amino acid sequence: CASSQLFAGYNEQFF.

This clonotype has only a few counts. The rearrangement joins TRBV6-1 to TRBJ2-7, with 7 bases lining up with TRBD1. Trimming cost V 8 bases and J 2 bases; bases outside gene matches: 12. Germline V lookup: CDR1 MNHNS, CDR2 SASEGT. This CDR3 contains 15 residues. DNA of the CDR3: TGTGCCAGCCGAGCCGGGCGGCAGGGGGCCTACGAGCAGTACTTC. Translation gives CASRAGRQGAYEQYF.

This chain connects TRBV9 to TRBJ2-1; TRBD2 might be the D (7 bases). The germline CDR1 and CDR2 sequences are SGDLS and YYNGEE. The V and J ends lost 3 bases and 10 bases respectively, with 17 bases between them. This CDR3 has 14 residues. The CDR3, as DNA: TGTGCCAGCAGCGGGGCTGGGGGGGCGGAAGAGCAGTTCTTC. Translated, it gives CASSGAGGAEEQFF.

J is TRBJ2-7 and V is TRBV27; D is possibly TRBD1 (5 bases). The V and J ends lost 6 bases and 7 bases respectively, with 13 bases between them. Germline CDR1 and CDR2: MNHEY and SMNVEV (reference sequence). CDR3 length equals 12 residues. CDR3 sequence (DNA): TGTGCCAGCAGAACCCAGAACAGGGAGCAGTACTTC. Translating gives CASRTQNREQYF.

Only a few counts were recorded for this clonotype. The rearrangement uses TRBV15 and TRBJ2-7; 9 nucleotides agree with TRBD2. This CDR3 spans 15 amino acids. V lost 4 bases and J lost 4; bases outside the gene matches: 8. Germline values: CDR1 LNHNV, CDR2 YYDKDF (reference sequence). CDR3 sequence: CATSIAGAGWYEQYF. CDR3 bases: TGTGCCACCAGCATAGCGGGAGCAGGGTGGTACGAGCAGTACTTC.

This clonotype was observed a handful of times. The chain combines TRBV29-1 with TRBJ2-7, with TRBD2 as a possible D gene (6 bases). CDR3 length: 12 residues. CDR1 and CDR2 from the germline V gene are SQVTM and ANQGSEA. The ends were cut back, 7 bases at V and 6 bases at J, with 16 bases in the middle. CDR3 DNA sequence: TGCAGCGCTACGGGACTTCCCACCGAGCAGTACTTC. Translating gives CSATGLPTEQYF.

On this clonotype itself: Germline and junction disagree at one end, which may indicate a read error. The chain uses TRBV3-1 and TRBJ2-7; 7 bases map to TRBD1. CDR1 is LGHDT, CDR2 YNNKEL, per germline (reference sequence). The CDR3 is 12 residues long. Here the CDR3 reads CASGHRGSEQYF. In nucleotides, the CDR3 is TGTGCCAGCGGCCACAGGGGATCCGAGCAGTACTTC.

This clonotype was seen once. The chain is built from TRBV5-6 and TRBJ2-7, with a weak D call TRBD1 (5 bases). Trimming pared 7 bases from V and 0 bases from J, leaving 20 bases between. The CDR3 consists of 16 residues. The germline V gene encodes CDR1 SGHDT and CDR2 YYEEEE. CDR3 bases: TGTGCCAGCGTGCCCTATGGGGCGACGAGCTCCTACGAGCAGTACTTC. Translating it yields CASVPYGATSSYEQYF.

The rearrangement links TRBV5-1 to TRBJ2-5; 8 nucleotides agree with TRBD1. V was pared by 4 bases and J by 1 base, with 3 bases of the junction left unmatched. This CDR3 region has 14 residues. In germline, CDR1 is SGHRS, CDR2 YFSETQ. In DNA form, the CDR3 reads TGCGCCAGCAGCATCCAGGGGGCCCAAGAGACCCAGTACTTC. Amino acid sequence: CASSIQGAQETQYF.

This clonotype was seen a handful of times. The rearrangement joins TRBV12-3 or TRBV12-4 to TRBJ2-2; possibly TRBD1 for D (6 bases). V lost 6 bases, J lost 2 bases, and 13 bases lay in between. This CDR3 comprises 15 residues. This CDR3 reads CASSGQNHNTGELFF. The CDR3 DNA sequence: TGTGCCAGCAGCGGACAGAATCATAACACCGGGGAGCTGTTTTTT.

Many counts were recorded for this clonotype. For the CDR3, the DNA is TGCGCCAGCAGCTTGACGGGGAATAACAACAATGAGCAGTTCTTC. It is translated as CASSLTGNNNNEQFF. The J gene is TRBJ2-1, the V gene TRBV5-1, with D tentatively TRBD2 (5 bases). The CDR3 sequence is 15 residues long. V was pared by 1 base and J by 5 bases, with 13 bases between. Germline V lookup: CDR1 SGHRS, CDR2 YFSETQ.

The chain is built from TRBV5-1 and TRBJ1-1; D remains ambiguous. The germline gives CDR1 SGHRS, CDR2 YFSETQ. Trimming shortened V by 0 bases and J by 5 bases, and 8 bases separated the two germline ends. The CDR3 loop spans 13 amino acids. The CDR3, as DNA: TGCGCCAGCAGCTTGGGGGAGACGACTGAAGCTTTCTTT. Translating gives CASSLGETTEAFF. Looking up the rest from reference TRBV5-1 and TRBJ1-1 gives the full variable domain: KAGVTQTPRYLIKTRGQQVTLSCSPISGHRSVSWYQQTPGQGLQFLFEYFSETQRNKGNFPGRFSGRQFSNSRSEMNVSTLELGDSALYLCASSLGETTEAFFGQGTRLTVV.